This is a list of T cell receptor beta chains from one sample in a study of T cell responses to AZD1222 COVID-19 vaccine. Sequencing was performed with immunoSEQ multiplex PCR; in TCRdb, only in-frame clones are kept and a portion is missing. Of fewer than 110,000 clones in the sample, approximately 89% are singletons; the top ten hold 20% to 25%. The material sequenced was peripheral blood, taken on day 0 of AZD1222 vaccination. The receptors were gathered from an adult in good health. CDR3s include the opening cysteine and the closing phenylalanine or tryptophan. The D gene is left open where the match is weak. Some rows have no size entry. The others give once, few or many, or a class for an expanded clone.

clone_size	d_call	v_call	j_call	cdr3_nt	cdr3_aa
few	.	TRBV7-9	TRBJ1-6	TGTGCCAGCAGCTTAGGGACGGGGATCACTAATTCACCCCTCCACTTT	CASSLGTGITNSPLHF
.	.	TRBV5-1	TRBJ1-1	TGCGCCAGCAGCTTTCCTAGTAACGAAGCTTTCTTT	CASSFPSNEAFF
once	TRBD1	TRBV15	TRBJ1-4	TGTGCCACCAGCAGACGACGAGGGAGGGACAGGGCCTTTGAAAAACTGTTTTTT	CATSRRRGRDRAFEKLFF
.	.	TRBV19	TRBJ2-7	TGTGCCAGTAGCCGGACGGGGTCTAACTACGAGCAGTACTTC	CASSRTGSNYEQYF
.	.	TRBV12-3/TRBV12-4	TRBJ2-3	TGTGCCAGCAGCGCGGGACGATCGGGTCGGGATTTT	CASSAGRSGRDF
.	.	TRBV2	TRBJ1-3	TGTGCCAGCACTGGACAGCTACTCGGTGGAAACACCATATATTTT	CASTGQLLGGNTIYF
once	.	TRBV29-1	TRBJ1-1	TGCAGCGTTGTGGTGGGTGCGGACACTGAAGCTTTCTTT	CSVVVGADTEAFF
.	TRBD1	TRBV29-1	TRBJ1-2	TGCAGCGTTGGGACAGGGGGGGGTTACGGCTACACCTTC	CSVGTGGGYGYTF
.	TRBD2	TRBV12-5	TRBJ2-1	TGTGCTAGTGGTTCTTCCAGGGGGCTAAGGACTAGCGGGGTCTACAATGAGCAGTTCTTC	CASGSSRGLRTSGVYNEQFF
.	TRBD1	TRBV4-3	TRBJ2-3	TGCGCCAGCAGCGAAGGGACAGGGGTCCGCACAGATACGCAGTATTTT	CASSEGTGVRTDTQYF
.	TRBD2	TRBV7-9	TRBJ2-1	TGTGCCAGCAGCTCCTCCCCGGCGAGGGGACTACCGTACAATGAGCAGTTCTTC	CASSSSPARGLPYNEQFF
.	TRBD1	TRBV27	TRBJ2-7	TGTGCCAGCAGTTTATCGACAGGGGAAAGGTTATGGGAGCAGTACTTC	CASSLSTGERLWEQYF
.	.	TRBV11-2	TRBJ2-5	TGTGCCAGCAGTTACAACAGGGGAGGGGAGACCCAGTACTTC	CASSYNRGGETQYF
.	TRBD1	TRBV19	TRBJ1-1	TGTGCCACCGTACAGGGGGCGCCGACTGAAGCTTTCTTT	CATVQGAPTEAFF
.	.	TRBV4-3	TRBJ2-7	TGCGCCAGCAGCCAAGATTTTCCGGGGAGCTCCTACGAGCAGTACTTC	CASSQDFPGSSYEQYF
.	TRBD1	TRBV4-2	TRBJ1-1	TGTGCCAGCAGCCCCTCTGGCCCCGGGACAGGGAGGACTGAAGCTTTCTTT	CASSPSGPGTGRTEAFF
.	TRBD2	TRBV9	TRBJ2-1	TGTGCCAGCAGCATACGGGGGGGTATAGATGAGCAGTTCTTC	CASSIRGGIDEQFF
.	TRBD1	TRBV2	TRBJ2-6	TGTGCCAGCAGTCTTGATCGCGACAGGGCGAGCTCTGGGGCCAACGTCCTGACTTTC	CASSLDRDRASSGANVLTF
.	TRBD1	TRBV3-1/TRBV3-2	TRBJ1-1	TGTGCCAGCAGCCAAGATTTCGGGACAGGGGTGATGAACACTGAAGCTTTCTTT	CASSQDFGTGVMNTEAFF
.	.	TRBV15	TRBJ2-5	TGTGCCACCAGCAGACGTGGAGCGGGTGAAGAGACCCAGTACTTC	CATSRRGAGEETQYF
.	.	TRBV2	TRBJ1-5	TGTGCCAGCAGCTCACGGGGCGGGCAGCCCCAGCATTTT	CASSSRGGQPQHF
.	.	TRBV4-1	TRBJ2-7	TGCGCCAGCAGCCACCAGGAGGGGGATGGCGGGCTCTACTACGAGCAGTACTTC	CASSHQEGDGGLYYEQYF